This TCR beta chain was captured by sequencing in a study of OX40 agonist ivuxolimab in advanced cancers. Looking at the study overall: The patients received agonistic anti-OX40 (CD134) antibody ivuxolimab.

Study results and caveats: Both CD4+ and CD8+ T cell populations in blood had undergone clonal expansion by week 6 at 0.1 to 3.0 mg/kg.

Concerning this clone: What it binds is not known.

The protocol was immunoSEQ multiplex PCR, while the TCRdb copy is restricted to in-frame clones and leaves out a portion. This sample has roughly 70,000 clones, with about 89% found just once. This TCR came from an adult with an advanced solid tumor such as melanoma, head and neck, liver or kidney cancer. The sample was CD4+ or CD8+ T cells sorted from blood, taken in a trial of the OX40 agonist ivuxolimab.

The CDR3 is CASSAQGSVETQYF. The CDR3 nucleotides are TGTGCCAGCAGCGCACAGGGGTCGGTGGAGACCCAGTACTTC. The chain couples TRBV9 to TRBJ2-5; the match to TRBD1 covers 7 bases. CDR1 is SGDLS and CDR2 is YYNGEE in the germline V gene. The ends lost 3 bases at V and 5 bases at J; junction bases unmatched: 7. The CDR3 has 14 amino acids.